This TCR beta chain was recovered during a study of long-term antiretroviral therapy in people with HIV. CDR1 and CDR2 (germline): ENHRY, SYGVKD. The V end lost 2 bases, the J end lost 5 bases, and 10 bases lay between the germline ends. The CDR3 covers 14 residues. This clone has just one count. Survey-level immunoSEQ v3.0 assays were run. Per-sample sequencing targets were roughly 40,000-50,000 T-cell genomes. TCRdb's table, derived via immunoSEQ multiplex PCR, lists solely in-frame clones and lacks some. Here the sample spans 20,000 to 25,000 clones, 70% to 90% being singletons. The J gene is TRBJ1-5, the V gene TRBV10-3; tentative D call: TRBD1 (5 bases). The receptor's source is a woman in her 30s with HIV. The sequencing used unsorted PBMCs, collected 1.8 years before starting antiretroviral therapy. CDR3 sequence (DNA): TGTGCCATCAGTGAGGGGGGGGAAGATCAGCCCCAGCATTTT. Its protein is CAISEGGEDQPQHF.